Presented here are 19 T cell receptor beta chains from one specimen sequenced in a study of STAT5B mutations in CD4+ large granular lymphocyte leukemia. Libraries were prepared by immunoSEQ multiplex PCR; TCRdb keeps only in-frame clonotypes and omits some of them. This table holds 37,000 or so clones, 65% to 85% found once. The sequencing input was CD4+ T cells from blood buffy coats. Receptors were obtained from a human donor in good health.

The rearrangement links TRBV29-1 to TRBJ1-1, with 12 bases aligning to TRBD1. Germline assignment: CDR1 SQVTM and CDR2 ANQGSEA. Unmatched junction bases numbered 4, after V lost 2 bases and J lost 12 bases. This CDR3 comprises 12 residues. DNA of the CDR3: TGCAGCGTTGAAAGGGACAGGGGGCGAACTTTCTTT. Amino acid sequence: CSVERDRGRTFF.

This chain connects TRBV25-1 to TRBJ1-2, with TRBD1 identical over 12 bases. Germline lookup yields CDR1 MGHDK and CDR2 SYGVNS. This CDR3 has 13 residues. V lost 8 bases and J lost 8; bases outside the gene matches: 6. CDR3 in DNA: TGTGCCAGCGCCGGGACAGGGGGCACGGGCTACACCTTC. It encodes CASAGTGGTGYTF.

The chain employs TRBV9 and TRBJ2-7; 10 positions agree with TRBD2. CDR3 length: 16 residues. The V gene end was trimmed by 4 bases and the J gene end by 7 bases; junction bases not matched to a gene: 14. The germline CDR1 and CDR2 sequences are SGDLS and YYNGEE. The CDR3 loop is CASSTGTSAIKGEQYF. As DNA, the CDR3 is TGTGCCAGCAGCACTGGGACTAGCGCAATAAAGGGGGAGCAGTACTTC.

V is TRBV6-5 and J is TRBJ1-1, with D perhaps matching TRBD1 (5 bases). The CDR3 has 13 residues. The V end was cut by 8 bases, the J end by 4 bases, with 14 bases between. CDR1 and CDR2 from the germline V gene are MNHEY and SVGAGI. The CDR3, as DNA: TGTGCCAGCCTTAAAGATAGGGGCACTGAAGCTTTCTTT. This sequence encodes CASLKDRGTEAFF.

The chain is built from TRBV11-2 and TRBJ2-6; 8 bases agree with TRBD2. Germline V gene lookup returns CDR1 SGHAT and CDR2 FQNNGV. Losses at the gene ends were 2 bases for V and 1 base for J; bases not matched to a gene: 4. This CDR3 has 17 amino acids. Here the CDR3 DNA reads TGTGCCAGCAGCTTACACGGACTAGCTTCTGGGGCCAACGTCCTGACTTTC. Its protein is CASSLHGLASGANVLTF.

The chain recombines TRBV4-1 with TRBJ1-6; 10 positions match TRBD1. Germline CDR1 and CDR2: MGHRA and YSYEKL. This CDR3 is 16 amino acids long. V gave up 1 base and J gave up 7 bases; unmatched junction bases: 4. CDR3 bases: TGCGCCAGCAGCCAAGTTCGGGACAGGGGAAATTCACCCCTCCACTTT. Its protein product is CASSQVRDRGNSPLHF.

This clone was detected a few times. The rearrangement links TRBV11-2 to TRBJ2-7; D is perhaps TRBD1 (5 bases). This CDR3 spans 14 amino acids. Germline assignment: CDR1 SGHAT and CDR2 FQNNGV. Trimming pared 2 bases from V and 9 bases from J, leaving 17 bases between. The CDR3 loop reads CASSLLPRAQVQYF. CDR3 DNA sequence: TGTGCCAGCAGCTTACTTCCCAGGGCACAAGTGCAGTACTTC.

This chain links TRBV13 with TRBJ2-3; no definite D call. The CDR3 runs 15 residues. Germline V gene data show CDR1 as PRHDT and CDR2 as FYEKMQ (reference sequence). V was trimmed by 3 bases and J by 1 base, leaving 11 bases between them. Here the CDR3 reads CASSFRQDRTDTQYF. The CDR3 DNA follows: TGTGCCAGCAGCTTTAGGCAGGACCGCACAGATACGCAGTATTTT.

This chain uses TRBV11-3 with TRBJ2-1; 7 bases are shared with TRBD2. In germline, CDR1 is SGHNT, CDR2 YENEEA. The J segment lost 2 bases and the V segment lost 4 bases, leaving 2 bases of the junction unmatched. This CDR3 has 14 residues. The CDR3 is CASSSGLAYNEQFF. The CDR3 DNA reads TGTGCCAGCAGCTCAGGACTAGCCTACAATGAGCAGTTCTTC. The full variable domain, in which reference TRBV11-3 and TRBJ2-1 provide the parts outside the CDR3, is EAGVVQSPRYKIIEKKQPVAFWCNPISGHNTLYWYLQNLGQGPELLIRYENEEAVDDSQLPKDRFSAERLKGVDSTLKIQPAELGDSAVYLCASSSGLAYNEQFFGPGTRLTVL.

The chain joins TRBV6-5 to TRBJ1-3; 9 bases map to TRBD1. This CDR3 has 14 residues. V shed 5 bases, J shed 4 bases, and the junction held 3 bases outside the gene matches. Germline V gives CDR1 MNHEY, CDR2 SVGAGI. For the CDR3, the DNA is TGTGCCAGCAGTCGGGACAGGGAAGGAAACACCATATATTTT. Translating gives CASSRDREGNTIYF.

V is TRBV30 and J is TRBJ1-2, with D possibly being TRBD1 (5 bases). V was shortened by 0 bases and J by 2 bases, with 7 bases between the two germline ends. In germline, CDR1 is GTSNPN, CDR2 SVGIG (reference sequence). There are 13 residues in the CDR3. The CDR3 region is CAWSVNRNYGYTF. In nucleotides, the CDR3 is TGTGCCTGGAGTGTTAACAGGAACTATGGCTACACCTTC.

The sample holds one count of this clone. The CDR3 DNA follows: TGTGCCAGCAGCCAAGAAGTAGCGGGACCCAAGGAGCAGTTCTTC. It yields the protein CASSQEVAGPKEQFF. This rearrangement joins TRBV4-2 to TRBJ2-1; 8 bases agree with TRBD2. J gave up 10 bases and V 0 bases, and 8 bases lay outside the gene matches. There are 15 residues in the CDR3. Germline-derived CDR1 and CDR2 are LGHNA and YNFKEQ.

This chain joins TRBV6-1 and TRBJ2-7, with TRBD1 identical over 10 bases. The CDR3 length is 17 residues. Trimming at V came to 2 bases and at J to 4 bases, leaving 11 bases not matched to a gene. Germline V gives CDR1 MNHNS, CDR2 SASEGT. CDR3 in amino acids: CASSENPGTGVFYEQYF. The CDR3 DNA reads TGTGCCAGCAGTGAAAATCCCGGGACAGGGGTTTTTTACGAGCAGTACTTC.

The rearrangement joins TRBV9 to TRBJ2-1; TRBD1 aligns across 7 bases. The trim removed 0 bases at V and 7 bases at J, leaving 13 bases unmatched. This CDR3 is 17 amino acids long. Germline values: CDR1 SGDLS, CDR2 YYNGEE. This chain's CDR3 is CASSVGGQVSGWNEQFF. The CDR3 DNA reads TGTGCCAGCAGCGTAGGTGGACAGGTCTCCGGGTGGAATGAGCAGTTCTTC.

The J gene is TRBJ2-1, the V gene TRBV7-3, with D possibly matching TRBD2 (7 bases). This CDR3 region has 13 residues. The germline CDR1 and CDR2 sequences are SGHTA and FQGTGA. V gave up 5 bases and J gave up 9 bases, with 14 bases separating them. In nucleotides, the CDR3 is TGTGCCAGCAGCACCGAGGGGGGGGGTGAGCAGTTCTTC. It specifies CASSTEGGGEQFF.

This chain uses TRBV2 with TRBJ2-6; D gene ambiguous. The germline V gene has CDR1 SNHLY and CDR2 FYNNEI. The length of the CDR3 is 15 residues. The ends were cut back, 7 bases at V and 0 bases at J, with 10 bases in the middle. The CDR3: CASTPQSSGANVLTF. The CDR3, as DNA: TGTGCCAGCACGCCACAGAGCTCTGGGGCCAACGTCCTGACTTTC.

Only one count was recorded for this clone. The CDR3 here is CASSQGQSPNEKLFF. CDR3 DNA: TGCGCCAGCAGCCAGGGACAAAGTCCTAATGAAAAACTGTTTTTT. The chain links TRBV4-3 to TRBJ1-4; a possible D gene is TRBD1 (6 bases). The V end lost 3 bases, the J end lost 3 bases, and 11 bases lay between the germline ends. The V gene's germline CDR1 is LGHNA and CDR2 YSLEER. CDR3 length: 15 residues.

The chain carries TRBV15 and TRBJ1-2; 8 nucleotides line up with TRBD1. CDR3 size: 15 residues. Germline CDR1 is LNHNV and CDR2 is YYDKDF (reference sequence). Trimming at V came to 4 bases and at J to 4 bases, leaving 8 bases not matched to a gene. The CDR3 loop reads CATSKQGAPIYGYTF. The CDR3 nucleotides are TGTGCCACCAGCAAGCAGGGGGCCCCCATCTATGGCTACACCTTC.

The chain recombines TRBV4-2 with TRBJ1-6; 8 nucleotides agree with TRBD1. Germline V gene data show CDR1 as LGHNA and CDR2 as YNFKEQ. V lost 0 bases and J lost 8; bases outside the gene matches: 6. The CDR3 has 16 residues. The CDR3 loop reads CASSQDTGGHDSPLHF. DNA of the CDR3: TGTGCCAGCAGCCAAGATACAGGGGGTCACGATTCACCCCTCCACTTT.